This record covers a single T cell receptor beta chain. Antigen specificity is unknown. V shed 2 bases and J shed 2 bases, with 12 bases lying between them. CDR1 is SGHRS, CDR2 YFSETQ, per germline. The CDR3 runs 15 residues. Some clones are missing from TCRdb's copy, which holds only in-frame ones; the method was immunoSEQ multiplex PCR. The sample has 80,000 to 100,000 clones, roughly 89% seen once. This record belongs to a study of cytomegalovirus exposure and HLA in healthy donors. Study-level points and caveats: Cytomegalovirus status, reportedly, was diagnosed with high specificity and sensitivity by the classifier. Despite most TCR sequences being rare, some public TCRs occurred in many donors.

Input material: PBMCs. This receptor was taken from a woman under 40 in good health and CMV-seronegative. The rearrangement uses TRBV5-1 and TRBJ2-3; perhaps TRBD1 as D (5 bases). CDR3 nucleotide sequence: TGCGCCAGCAGCTTCCTAAAGGGGTTCACAGATACGCAGTATTTT. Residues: CASSFLKGFTDTQYF.